Presented here are 27 T cell receptor beta chains from one specimen sequenced in a study of blood T cell repertoires in COVID-19. Clones were read by immunoSEQ multiplex PCR, and TCRdb kept only the in-frame ones, dropping some. The table records under 200,000 clones, around 80% of them present only once. The sample taken for sequencing was PBMCs or T cells enriched from blood (not recorded which). The receptors were sampled from a woman aged 60-70 years who had recovered from COVID-19.

On this clone: A read error may account for a junction end that differs from germline. V gene TRBV28 combines with J gene TRBJ1-3; no clear D gene. The germline V gene has CDR1 MDHEN and CDR2 SYDVKM. CDR3 size: 14 residues. CDR3 coding DNA: TGTGCCGGCAGCTCTCGGGGTAGGGCGAACACCATATATTTT. Its protein is CAGSSRGRANTIYF. The entire variable domain, with the rest obtained from reference TRBV28 and TRBJ1-3, is as follows: DVKVTQSSRYLVKRTGEKVFLECVQDMDHENMFWYRQDPGLGLRLIYFSYDVKMKEKGDIPEGYSVSREKKERFSLILESASTNQTSMYLCAGSSRGRANTIYFGEGSWLTVV.

This CDR3 is CASSSPGPYGYTF. In DNA form, the CDR3 reads TGCGCCAGCAGCTCGCCAGGTCCCTATGGCTACACCTTC. The gene calls are TRBV5-1 and TRBJ1-2; D remains ambiguous. V was pared by 3 bases and J by 4 bases, with 10 bases between. Germline loops: CDR1 SGHRS, CDR2 YFSETQ. This CDR3 has 13 residues.

The chain has TRBV30 and TRBJ1-2, with TRBD1 as a possible D gene (5 bases). Between the trimmed V and J ends, which lost 5 bases and 3 bases, there was a span of 16 bases. The CDR3 covers 14 residues. The germline CDR1 and CDR2 sequences are GTSNPN and SVGIG (reference sequence). CDR3 amino acids: CAWEGGARDYGYTF. CDR3 bases: TGTGCCTGGGAGGGCGGGGCACGGGACTATGGCTACACCTTC.

The V and J genes are TRBV5-5 and TRBJ2-1; tentative D call: TRBD1 (7 bases). The V end was cut by 0 bases, the J end by 7 bases, with 17 bases between. The CDR3 extends over 16 amino acids. CDR1 and CDR2 (germline): SGHKS, YYEKEE (reference sequence). The CDR3 bases are TGTGCCAGCAGCTTGGAACCACAGGGGACTGGGAATGAGCAGTTCTTC. Its protein product is CASSLEPQGTGNEQFF.

The chain employs TRBV30 and TRBJ2-5; 10 positions match TRBD2. With the DNA end fitting TRBJ2-7 better, the J assignment may be wrong. CDR1 and CDR2 from the germline V gene are GTSNPN and SVGIG (reference sequence). This CDR3 spans 16 amino acids. In DNA form, the CDR3 reads TGTGCCTGGAGTGTATTAGCGGGGGGACCCACCAACGAGCAGTACTTC. It translates to CAWSVLAGGPTNEQYF.

The CDR3 protein is CASYQTTGNEKLFF. The CDR3 nucleotides are TGTGCCAGCTATCAGACAACTGGTAATGAAAAACTGTTTTTT. J is TRBJ1-4 and V is TRBV5-5; D unclear. The CDR3 is 14 amino acids. Germline CDR1 SGHKS, CDR2 YYEKEE (reference sequence). V lost 7 bases and J 4 bases, leaving 14 bases between the germline ends. The variable domain in full, completed from reference TRBV5-5 and TRBJ1-4, reads DAGVTQSPTHLIKTRGQQVTLRCSPISGHKSVSWYQQVLGQGPQFIFQYYEKEERGRGNFPDRFSARQFPNYSSELNVNALLLGDSALYLCASYQTTGNEKLFFGSGTQLSVL.

This sequence joins TRBV7-3 and TRBJ1-1; 7 positions agree with TRBD1. This CDR3 is built from 15 residues. The trim removed 1 base at V and 3 bases at J, leaving 5 bases unmatched. Germline loops: CDR1 SGHTA, CDR2 FQGTGA. The CDR3 coding sequence is TGTGCCAGCAGCTTAAGAGGGGGCGCGGACACTGAAGCTTTCTTT. It is translated as CASSLRGGADTEAFF.

The V gene is TRBV7-2, the J gene TRBJ2-7, with no clear D. Germline lookup yields CDR1 SGHTA and CDR2 FQGNSA. V lost 0 bases to trimming and J lost 0 bases, with 6 bases between them. The length of the CDR3 is 14 residues. The CDR3 DNA reads TGTGCCAGCAGCTTAGCACTGATCTCCTACGAGCAGTACTTC. This codes for CASSLALISYEQYF.

The chain uses TRBV3-1 (or the pseudogene TRBV3-2) and TRBJ2-1, with TRBD2 identical over 13 bases. The trim removed 4 bases at V and 5 bases at J, leaving 2 bases unmatched. Germline V gene data show CDR1 as LGHDT and CDR2 as YNNKEL (reference sequence). The CDR3 has 15 residues. CDR3 loop: CASSPGLAGDNEQFF. CDR3 coding DNA: TGTGCCAGCAGCCCTGGACTAGCGGGGGACAATGAGCAGTTCTTC.

This rearrangement joins TRBV2 to TRBJ1-1; no firm D call. Trimming took 7 bases from V and 4 from J, leaving 19 bases between them. Germline CDR1 is SNHLY and CDR2 is FYNNEI. The CDR3 length is 15 residues. CDR3 nucleotides: TGTGCCAGCACCTCAAGTGGGGAGTTGGGCACTGAAGCTTTCTTT. Translation: CASTSSGELGTEAFF.

The chain carries TRBV6-5 and TRBJ1-2; 7 bases are shared with TRBD1. The CDR3 has 15 residues. Germline trimming cut 7 bases from V and 5 bases from J; bases unmatched to any gene: 13. From germline, CDR1 is MNHEY and CDR2 SVGAGI. The DNA for the CDR3 is TGTGCCAGCACCCCGACAGGGAATCGACCTTATGGCTACACCTTC. Translated: CASTPTGNRPYGYTF.

The chain employs TRBV5-1 and TRBJ2-7; tentative D call: TRBD1 (5 bases). The ends were cut back, 0 bases at V and 3 bases at J, with 13 bases in the middle. The CDR3 has 15 amino acids. In germline, CDR1 is SGHRS, CDR2 YFSETQ. The CDR3 spells CASSLGGHAVYEQYF. The CDR3 nucleotides are TGCGCCAGCAGCTTGGGAGGACACGCGGTCTACGAGCAGTACTTC.

The genes are TRBV18 and TRBJ2-7; tentative D call: TRBD1 (6 bases). V gave up 6 bases and J gave up 1 base, with 19 bases separating them. Germline CDR1 and CDR2: KGHSH and LQKENI. This CDR3 contains 16 residues. The CDR3 DNA reads as TGTGCCAGCTCGGCCCTGGACGGACAGATATCCTACGAGCAGTACTTC. It yields the protein CASSALDGQISYEQYF. The whole variable domain, remainder taken from reference TRBV18 and TRBJ2-7, is NAGVMQNPRHLVRRRGQEARLRCSPMKGHSHVYWYRQLPEEGLKFMVYLQKENIIDESGMPKERFSAEFPKEGPSILRIQQVVRGDSAAYFCASSALDGQISYEQYFGPGTRLTVT.

The V and J genes are TRBV28 and TRBJ2-2; TRBD2 is a possible D gene (6 bases). Germline CDR1 MDHEN, CDR2 SYDVKM. The CDR3 length is 15 residues. V lost 5 bases, J lost 2 bases, and 12 bases lay in between. The CDR3 DNA follows: TGTGCCAGCAGTAGCCGGGACTCCAACACCGGGGAGCTGTTTTTT. It codes for CASSSRDSNTGELFF.

The chain links TRBV19 to TRBJ2-7, with a tentative D call TRBD2 (6 bases). CDR3 length: 15 amino acids. V shed 3 bases and J shed 0 bases, with 12 bases lying between them. Germline V gives CDR1 LNHDA, CDR2 SQIVND (reference sequence). Here the CDR3 reads CASSIGGLNSYEQYF. In DNA, the CDR3 is TGTGCCAGTAGTATCGGGGGACTCAACTCCTACGAGCAGTACTTC.

The chain is built from TRBV20-1 and TRBJ1-1; 12 positions match TRBD1. This CDR3 is built from 16 residues. J gave up 0 bases and V 3 bases, and 5 bases lay outside the gene matches. Germline CDR1 and CDR2: DFQATT and SNEGSKA (reference sequence). The CDR3, as DNA: TGCAGTGCTAGTTCCGGGACAGGGGGCATGAACACTGAAGCTTTCTTT. Amino acid sequence: CSASSGTGGMNTEAFF.

The rearrangement uses TRBV10-3 and TRBJ2-1; 12 bases are shared with TRBD2. Germline CDR1 ENHRY, CDR2 SYGVKD. The CDR3 runs to 16 residues. J gave up 10 bases and V 4 bases, and 11 bases lay outside the gene matches. The CDR3: CAISAAPSGGASEQFF. In DNA, the CDR3 is TGTGCCATCAGTGCCGCTCCTAGCGGGGGGGCGTCCGAGCAGTTCTTC.

V gene TRBV5-1 combines with J gene TRBJ1-4; the D gene is possibly TRBD1 (5 bases). In germline, CDR1 is SGHRS, CDR2 YFSETQ. Trimming removed 4 bases from V and 5 bases from J, with 12 bases in between. This CDR3 region has 14 residues. Here the CDR3 DNA reads TGCGCCAGCAGCCCCCCCGGGGGGAATGAAAAACTGTTTTTT. Translation: CASSPPGGNEKLFF.

The chain employs TRBV7-9 and TRBJ1-6; D gene unclear. With 1 base removed from V and 6 bases from J, the gap between germline ends came to 4 bases. Germline-derived CDR1 and CDR2 are SEHNR and FQNEAQ (reference sequence). The CDR3 spans 13 residues. This CDR3 reads CASSLGANSPLHF. The DNA of the CDR3 is TGTGCCAGCAGCTTAGGAGCTAATTCACCCCTCCACTTT. Full variable domain (rest looked up from reference TRBV7-9 and TRBJ1-6): DTGVSQNPRHKITKRGQNVTFRCDPISEHNRLYWYRQTLGQGPEFLTYFQNEAQLEKSRLLSDRFSAERPKGSFSTLEIQRTEQGDSAMYLCASSLGANSPLHFGNGTRLTVT.

The rearrangement joins TRBV7-3 to TRBJ1-2; TRBD1 matches at 9 bases. The V gene's germline CDR1 is SGHTA and CDR2 FQGTGA. V dropped 5 bases and J dropped 8; count of bases not matched to a gene: 12. There are 15 residues in the CDR3. The CDR3 DNA follows: TGTGCCAGCAGCGATCCGGGACAGGGCGGGCAGGGCTACACCTTC. This codes for CASSDPGQGGQGYTF.

CDR3 coding DNA: TGTGCCAGCTCACCCGGACAGGGAACGTCAGGGGAGCTGTTTTTT. Protein: CASSPGQGTSGELFF. V gene TRBV18 combines with J gene TRBJ2-2; 8 nucleotides line up with TRBD1. From germline, CDR1 is KGHSH and CDR2 LQKENI. Trimming removed 3 bases from V and 8 bases from J; junction bases left unmatched: 8. This CDR3 contains 15 residues.

V and J are TRBV9 and TRBJ1-3, with no clear D. V was cut by 5 bases and J by 1 base, with 10 bases left in between. Germline assignment: CDR1 SGDLS and CDR2 YYNGEE. The CDR3 loop spans 14 amino acids. The CDR3 nucleotides are TGTGCCAGCAGTGCCGCGGATTCTGGAAACACCATATATTTT. Its translation is CASSAADSGNTIYF.

This clone was counted once. V is TRBV9 and J is TRBJ2-1; D gene uncertain. Trimming shortened V by 4 bases and J by 7 bases, and 18 bases separated the two germline ends. Germline CDR1 and CDR2: SGDLS and YYNGEE. The CDR3 is made up of 15 amino acids. Here the CDR3 reads CASSPVGYTLNEQFF. CDR3 coding DNA: TGTGCCAGCAGCCCGGTGGGCTATACGCTTAATGAGCAGTTCTTC.

This CDR3 is CASSLQDSINSPLHF. Here the CDR3 DNA reads TGTGCCAGCAGCTTACAGGACAGTATTAATTCACCCCTCCACTTT. V usage is TRBV7-9 and J usage is TRBJ1-6; TRBD1 is a possible D gene (6 bases). The CDR3 consists of 15 residues. The germline gives CDR1 SEHNR, CDR2 FQNEAQ (reference sequence). V shed 2 bases and J shed 6 bases, with 11 bases lying between them. Filled out from reference TRBV7-9 and TRBJ1-6, the complete variable domain reads DTGVSQNPRHKITKRGQNVTFRCDPISEHNRLYWYRQTLGQGPEFLTYFQNEAQLEKSRLLSDRFSAERPKGSFSTLEIQRTEQGDSAMYLCASSLQDSINSPLHFGNGTRLTVT.

This clone showed up just once. The chain joins TRBV9 to TRBJ2-1; maybe TRBD2 (6 bases). V was trimmed by 0 bases and J by 7 bases, leaving 8 bases between them. Germline V CDR1 and CDR2: SGDLS, YYNGEE. The CDR3 totals 13 residues. The CDR3 DNA follows: TGTGCCAGCAGCGTAGGGACTACTAATGAGCAGTTCTTC. Its translation: CASSVGTTNEQFF.

This sequence joins TRBV10-3 and TRBJ2-3; TRBD2 aligns across 10 bases. Germline CDR1 reads ENHRY; CDR2 reads SYGVKD. V lost 2 bases and J lost 6; bases outside the gene matches: 11. The length of the CDR3 is 17 residues. The CDR3 nucleotides read TGTGCCATCAGTGAGCCCCGGACTAGCGGCCCACATGATACGCAGTATTTT. It encodes CAISEPRTSGPHDTQYF.

Only a few counts were recorded for this clone. This chain uses TRBV6-1 with TRBJ2-1; the match to TRBD2 covers 11 bases. CDR1 and CDR2 from the germline V gene are MNHNS and SASEGT. V shed 0 bases and J 15 bases; nucleotides not matched to a gene: 10. This CDR3 region has 15 residues. The chain's CDR3 is CASSEAGTSGGKRFF. CDR3 nucleotides: TGTGCCAGCAGTGAAGCGGGAACTAGCGGGGGTAAGCGGTTCTTC.